The sequence of this T cell receptor beta chain was determined in a study of cytomegalovirus exposure and HLA in healthy donors. Broader study findings: Accurate predictions that matched the HLA-A and HLA-B alleles of most subjects were reportedly made from TCR beta sequences. High specificity and sensitivity for cytomegalovirus status were reported for the classifier. Cytomegalovirus-associated status was assigned to about 160 TCR beta chains.

Remarks on this clone: Its antigen remains unknown.

This CDR3 region has 12 residues. Germline CDR1 and CDR2: SNHLY and FYNNEI. V was pared by 6 bases and J by 8 bases, with 2 bases of the junction left unmatched. PCR primers comprised 60 Vbeta and 13 Jbeta primers. Method: immunoSEQ multiplex PCR; TCRdb's copy keeps in-frame clones and lacks some. Among about 63,000 clones listed, around 68% were seen once. The chain couples TRBV2 to TRBJ2-1, with 9 positions matching TRBD1. Sequencing input: PBMCs. The TCR was taken from a man aged 50 to 59 in good health and CMV-seropositive. CDR3 residues: CASSWTGDEQFF. In DNA, the CDR3 is TGTGCCAGCAGCTGGACAGGGGATGAGCAGTTCTTC.